The present T cell receptor beta chain was sequenced within a study of cytomegalovirus exposure and HLA in healthy donors. Looking at the study overall: The same platform was used for the 130 or so validation repertoires as for the roughly 730 first-cohort repertoires, as reported in a later analysis. General study points: Specificity of a few CMV-associated chains for CMV antigens was verified in vitro. That first-cohort TCR clusters tended to co-occur in the 95 to 150 validation repertoires was found in a later analysis.

The CDR3 has 14 amino acids. With 0 bases removed from V and 4 bases from J, the gap between germline ends came to 10 bases. CDR1 and CDR2 from the germline V gene are SGHDT and YYEEEE. About this clone: Its specificity is unknown.

While the first cohort had over 650 subjects, the donors belonged to the separate validation cohort of over a hundred subjects. Sequenced by immunoSEQ multiplex PCR; TCRdb stores in-frame clones only, minus some. Here the sample spans about 150,000 clones, 86% being singletons. V is TRBV5-6 and J is TRBJ1-2; perhaps TRBD1 as D (5 bases). This TCR was recovered from a man younger than 35 in good health and CMV-seropositive. The specimen sequenced was PBMCs. CDR3 DNA sequence: TGTGCCAGCAGCTTGGGACGGACACTCTATGGCTACACCTTC. Translated, it gives CASSLGRTLYGYTF.